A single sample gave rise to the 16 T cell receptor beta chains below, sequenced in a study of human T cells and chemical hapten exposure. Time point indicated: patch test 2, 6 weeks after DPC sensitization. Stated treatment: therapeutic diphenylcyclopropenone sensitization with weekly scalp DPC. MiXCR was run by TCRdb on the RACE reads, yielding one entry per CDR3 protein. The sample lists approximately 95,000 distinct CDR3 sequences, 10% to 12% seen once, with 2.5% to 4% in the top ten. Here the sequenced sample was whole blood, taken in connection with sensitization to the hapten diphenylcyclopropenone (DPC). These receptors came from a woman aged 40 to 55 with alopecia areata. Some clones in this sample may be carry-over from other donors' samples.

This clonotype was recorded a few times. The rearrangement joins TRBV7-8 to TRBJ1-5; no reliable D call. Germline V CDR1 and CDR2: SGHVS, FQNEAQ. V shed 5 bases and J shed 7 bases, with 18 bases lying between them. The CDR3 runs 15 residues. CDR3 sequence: CASSPLMGLGQPQHF. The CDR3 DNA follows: TGTGCCAGCAGCCCCCTTATGGGGTTAGGGCAGCCCCAGCATTTT.

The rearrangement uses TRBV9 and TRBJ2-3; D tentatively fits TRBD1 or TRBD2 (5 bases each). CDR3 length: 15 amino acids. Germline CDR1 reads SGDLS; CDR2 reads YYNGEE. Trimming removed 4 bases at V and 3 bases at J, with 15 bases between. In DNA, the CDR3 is TGTGCCAGCAGCCCTCGTTTGAGGGGAACAGATACGCAGTATTTT. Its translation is CASSPRLRGTDTQYF.

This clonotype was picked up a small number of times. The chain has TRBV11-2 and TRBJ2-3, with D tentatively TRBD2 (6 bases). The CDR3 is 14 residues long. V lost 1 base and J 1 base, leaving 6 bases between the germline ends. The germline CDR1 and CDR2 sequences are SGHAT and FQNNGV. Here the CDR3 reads CASSLVAGTDTQYF. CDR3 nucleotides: TGTGCCAGCAGCTTAGTAGCGGGCACAGATACGCAGTATTTT.

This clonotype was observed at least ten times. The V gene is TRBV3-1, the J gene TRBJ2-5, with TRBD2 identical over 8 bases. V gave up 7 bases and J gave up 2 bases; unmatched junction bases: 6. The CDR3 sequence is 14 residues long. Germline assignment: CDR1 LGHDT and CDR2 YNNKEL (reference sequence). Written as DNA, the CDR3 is TGTGCCAGCACGATAGCGGGGCGACAAGAGACCCAGTACTTC. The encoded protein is CASTIAGRQETQYF.

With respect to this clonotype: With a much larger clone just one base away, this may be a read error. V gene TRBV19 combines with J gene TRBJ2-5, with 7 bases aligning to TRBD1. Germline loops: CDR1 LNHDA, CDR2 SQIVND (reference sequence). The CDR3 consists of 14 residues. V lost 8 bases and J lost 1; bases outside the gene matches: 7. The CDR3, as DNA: TGTGCCAGTTGTTACGGGACAGCCCAAGAGACCCAGTACTTC. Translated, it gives CASCYGTAQETQYF.

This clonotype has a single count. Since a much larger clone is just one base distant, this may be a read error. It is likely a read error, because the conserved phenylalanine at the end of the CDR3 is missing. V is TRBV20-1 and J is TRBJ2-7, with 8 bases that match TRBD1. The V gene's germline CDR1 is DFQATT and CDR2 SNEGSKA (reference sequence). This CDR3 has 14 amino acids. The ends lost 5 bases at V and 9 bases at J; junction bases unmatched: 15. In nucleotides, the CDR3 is TGCAGTGCTCCCGCCGGGACAGGCGTATCGGGGCAGTACCTC. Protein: CSAPAGTGVSGQYL.

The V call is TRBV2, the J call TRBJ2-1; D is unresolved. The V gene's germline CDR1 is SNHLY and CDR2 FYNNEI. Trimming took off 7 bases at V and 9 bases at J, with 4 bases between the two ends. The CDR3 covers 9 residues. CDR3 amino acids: CASIPEQFF. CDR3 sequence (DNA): TGTGCCAGCATTCCTGAGCAGTTCTTC.

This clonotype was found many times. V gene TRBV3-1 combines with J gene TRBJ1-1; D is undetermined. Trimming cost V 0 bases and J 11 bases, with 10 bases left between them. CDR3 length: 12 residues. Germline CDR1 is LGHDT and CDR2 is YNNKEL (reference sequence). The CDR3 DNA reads TGTGCCAGCAGCCAAGATAAGCGAGGGGCTTTCTTT. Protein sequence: CASSQDKRGAFF.

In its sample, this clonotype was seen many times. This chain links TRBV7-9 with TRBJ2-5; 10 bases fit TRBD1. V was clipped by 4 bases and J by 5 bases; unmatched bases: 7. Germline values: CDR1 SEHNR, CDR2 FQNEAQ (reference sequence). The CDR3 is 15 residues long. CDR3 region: CASSSGTGEYETQYF. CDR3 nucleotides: TGTGCCAGCAGCTCCGGGACAGGGGAGTACGAGACCCAGTACTTC.

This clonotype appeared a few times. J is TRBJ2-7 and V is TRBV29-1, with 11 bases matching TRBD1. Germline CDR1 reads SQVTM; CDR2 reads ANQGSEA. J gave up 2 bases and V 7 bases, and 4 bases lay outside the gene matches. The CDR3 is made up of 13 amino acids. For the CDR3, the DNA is TGCAGCGCCGGACAGGGGGCGACCTACGAGCAGTACTTC. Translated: CSAGQGATYEQYF.

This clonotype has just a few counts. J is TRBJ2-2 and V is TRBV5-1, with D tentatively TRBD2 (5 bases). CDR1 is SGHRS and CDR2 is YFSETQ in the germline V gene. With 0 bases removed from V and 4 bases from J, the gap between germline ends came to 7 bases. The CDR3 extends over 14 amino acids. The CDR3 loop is CASSLAGSTGELFF. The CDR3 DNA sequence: TGCGCCAGCAGCTTGGCTGGGAGCACCGGGGAGCTGTTTTTT.

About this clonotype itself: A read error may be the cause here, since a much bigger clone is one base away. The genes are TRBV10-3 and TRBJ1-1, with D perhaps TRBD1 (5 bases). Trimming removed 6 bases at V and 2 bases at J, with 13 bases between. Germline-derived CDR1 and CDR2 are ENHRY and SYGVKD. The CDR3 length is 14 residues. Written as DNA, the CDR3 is TGTGCCATCAGGAACGAGGGGAACAACACTGAAGCTTTCTTT. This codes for CAIRNEGNNTEAFF.

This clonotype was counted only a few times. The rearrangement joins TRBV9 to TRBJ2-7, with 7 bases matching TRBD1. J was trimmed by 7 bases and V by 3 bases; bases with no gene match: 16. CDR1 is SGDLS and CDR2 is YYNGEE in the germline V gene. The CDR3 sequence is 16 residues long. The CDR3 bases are TGTGCCAGCAGCGGTAGGGGGACAGCGCCCTTGGAAGAGCAGTACTTC. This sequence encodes CASSGRGTAPLEEQYF.

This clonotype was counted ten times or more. The CDR3 is CSVGRDYEQYF. In DNA, the CDR3 is TGCAGCGTCGGCAGGGACTACGAGCAGTACTTC. V gene TRBV29-1 combines with J gene TRBJ2-7; TRBD1 might be the D (5 bases). The CDR3 sequence is 11 residues long. V was cut by 6 bases and J by 3 bases, with 9 bases left in between. From germline, CDR1 is SQVTM and CDR2 ANQGSEA.

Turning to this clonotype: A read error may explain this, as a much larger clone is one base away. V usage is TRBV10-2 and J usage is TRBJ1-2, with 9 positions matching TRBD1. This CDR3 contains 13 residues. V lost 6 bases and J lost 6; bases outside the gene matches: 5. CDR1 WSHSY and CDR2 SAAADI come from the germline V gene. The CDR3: CASRVDRGDGYTF. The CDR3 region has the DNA TGCGCCAGCAGGGTGGACAGGGGTGATGGCTACACCTTC.

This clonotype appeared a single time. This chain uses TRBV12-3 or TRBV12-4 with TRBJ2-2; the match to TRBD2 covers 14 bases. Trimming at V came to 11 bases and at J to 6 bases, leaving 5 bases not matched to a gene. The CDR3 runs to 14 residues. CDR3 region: CAGTGLAGAGELFF. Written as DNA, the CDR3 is TGTGCCGGGACGGGACTAGCGGGAGCCGGGGAGCTGTTTTTT.